This section outlines one T cell receptor beta chain sequence together with its context. The antigen it recognizes is unknown. No base-level quality is on record; no much larger clone is a single base apart. Systemically healthy Caucasian individuals from Russia, 35 to 40 in total and aged about 6 to 100 years, were included as donors. Each donor gave 8 to 10 milliliters of peripheral blood, collected into EDTA-treated Vacutainer tubes. PBMCs were isolated by Ficoll-Paque density-gradient centrifugation, with at least 6 million obtained per sample. Trizol reagent was used to extract total RNA from the PBMCs, yielding at least 5.5 micrograms per sample. For every donor, an aliquot of PBMCs went through flow cytometry to measure the percentages of naive CD45RAhigh/CD27high T cells. Reading from cysteine to phenylalanine, the CDR3 counts 14 amino acids. Left in the record is the CDR3 DNA by itself, 42 bases read in frame from the first base. CDR1 and CDR2 are read off the germline V gene as SNHLY and FYNNEI. V is cut back by 7 bases and J by 7 bases, with 13 bases in the junction unmatched.

This sample is part of a study of blood T cells in healthy people across ages (dated by TCRdb to about 2015). Background on the whole study: In model experiments, template switching captured about one uniquely barcoded TCR beta cDNA molecule for every two T cells. The study analyzed two additional independent replicas of 1 million unique cDNA reads from the same blood draw for two donors, one aged 18 to 30 and one aged 80 or older. The donors were divided into four age groups: young (average around 15 years), middle-aged (almost 40), aged (approximately 64) and long-lived (roughly 82). Age-related changes in TCR beta repertoire diversity were measured in the study by deep sequencing normalized with unique cDNA molecular identifiers. Donors of different ages were randomly distributed across sequencing lanes to avoid experimental bias. Results and caveats for the whole study, not just this receptor: Estimates of total diversity based on one million sequenced T cells were regarded as lower bounds and as underestimates. Since profiling was done on bulk unsorted PBMCs, naive and antigen-experienced compartments could not be conclusively compared. Compared with the aged group, more naive CD4+ T cells, fewer expanded clones and increased TCR diversity were shown by the long-lived group, suggesting age selection. Donor CMV infection status was unknown, potentially confounding age-related changes in expanded clonotypes. There was a strong correlation between observed TCR beta diversity and the percentage of naive T cells measured by flow cytometry. Observed TCR beta diversity per million T cells fell roughly linearly with age, and a significant reduction was already apparent by age around 40.

Libraries were prepared through 5' RACE. Sequencing relied on an Illumina HiSeq 2500. A second about 7 to 12 cycle PCR used a sample-barcoded 5' primer and a J-beta primer mix. A unique molecular identifier was introduced onto each TCR beta cDNA molecule by a template-switch 5' adaptor carrying 12 random nucleotides. Each sample yielded at least 2.5 million CDR3-containing paired-end reads. The Mint cDNA synthesis kit, primed by a TRBC-specific oligonucleotide, was used to synthesize first-strand cDNA from all RNA. After uracil-DNA glycosylase treatment, a first 18-cycle PCR used universal primers M1SS and BC2_uni_R on all cDNA. Turning to the authors' computational methods: For normalization, 1 million high-quality reads were randomly selected from each sample, with every read carrying a distinct molecular identifier. Reads sharing molecular identifiers were discarded rather than binned into consensus sequences. MiTCR, set to a Q25 quality threshold and the strictest error-elimination algorithm, was used for CDR3 identification, clonotype clustering and error correction. A nonparametric unseen species model using Euler transformation provided a lower-bound estimate of total TCR beta diversity. Using fastp trimming at Q25 and MiXCR clonotype assembly, TCRdb reanalyzed the public sequencing data and kept in-frame beta chains. Each entry merges the rows of one CDR3 protein and shows their most common DNA and genes. These V and J calls originate from TCRdb's pipeline instead of the authors' own analysis. The sample table contains fewer than 1.5 million distinct CDR3 sequences; only one count was recorded for approximately 40% of them. 7.9% of the sample is held by the ten biggest clonotypes.

The clonotype comes from a woman younger than 35 in good health. Sample: blood. The chain employs TRBV2 and TRBJ2-7, with TRBD1 identical over 7 junction bases. The base sequence is TGTGCCAGCATGAGGCCGGGACAGTCCCGTGAGCAGTACTTC. Translated, it reads CASMRPGQSREQYF.